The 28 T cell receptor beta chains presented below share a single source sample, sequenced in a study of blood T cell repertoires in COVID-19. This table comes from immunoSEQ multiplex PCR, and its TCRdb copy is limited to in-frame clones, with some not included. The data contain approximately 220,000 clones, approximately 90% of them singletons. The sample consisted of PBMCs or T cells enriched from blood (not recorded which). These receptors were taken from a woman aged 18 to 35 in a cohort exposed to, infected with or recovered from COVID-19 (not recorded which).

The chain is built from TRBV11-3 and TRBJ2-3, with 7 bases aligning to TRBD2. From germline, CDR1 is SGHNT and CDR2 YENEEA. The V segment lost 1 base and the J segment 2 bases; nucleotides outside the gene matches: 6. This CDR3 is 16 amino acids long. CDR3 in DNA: TGTGCCAGCAGCTTAGTATCCGGGGACTACACAGATACGCAGTATTTT. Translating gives CASSLVSGDYTDTQYF.

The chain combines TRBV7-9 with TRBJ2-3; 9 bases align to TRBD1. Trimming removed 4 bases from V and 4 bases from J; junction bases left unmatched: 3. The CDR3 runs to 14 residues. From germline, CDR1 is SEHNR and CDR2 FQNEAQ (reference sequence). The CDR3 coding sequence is TGTGCCAGCAGCTACGGGACAGGGCCAGATACGCAGTATTTT. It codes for CASSYGTGPDTQYF.

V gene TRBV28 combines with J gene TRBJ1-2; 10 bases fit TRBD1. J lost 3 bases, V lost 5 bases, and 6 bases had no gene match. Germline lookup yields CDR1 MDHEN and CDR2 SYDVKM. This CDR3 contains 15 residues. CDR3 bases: TGTGCCAGCAGTCCTGGACAGGGGGACGACTATGGCTACACCTTC. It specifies CASSPGQGDDYGYTF.

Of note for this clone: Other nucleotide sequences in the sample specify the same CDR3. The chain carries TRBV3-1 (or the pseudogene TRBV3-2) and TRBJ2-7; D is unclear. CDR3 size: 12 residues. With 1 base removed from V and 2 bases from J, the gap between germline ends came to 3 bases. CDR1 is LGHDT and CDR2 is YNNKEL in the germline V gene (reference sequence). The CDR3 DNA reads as TGTGCCAGCAGCCAAGCCACCTACGAGCAGTACTTC. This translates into CASSQATYEQYF.

CDR3 protein: CASSPQGAVNQPQHF. CDR3 DNA: TGTGCCAGCTCCCCTCAAGGGGCCGTTAATCAGCCCCAGCATTTT. V and J are TRBV18 and TRBJ1-5, with D possibly matching TRBD1 (5 bases). CDR3 length: 15 residues. V shed 6 bases and J shed 4 bases, with 16 bases lying between them. Germline CDR1 is KGHSH and CDR2 is LQKENI.

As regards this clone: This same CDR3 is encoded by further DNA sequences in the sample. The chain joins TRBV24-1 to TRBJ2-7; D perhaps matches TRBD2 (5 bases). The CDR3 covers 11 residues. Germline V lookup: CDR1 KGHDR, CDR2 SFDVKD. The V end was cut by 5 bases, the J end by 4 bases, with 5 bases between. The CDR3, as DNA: TGTGCCACCAGTGCGGGGTACGAGCAGTACTTC. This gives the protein CATSAGYEQYF.

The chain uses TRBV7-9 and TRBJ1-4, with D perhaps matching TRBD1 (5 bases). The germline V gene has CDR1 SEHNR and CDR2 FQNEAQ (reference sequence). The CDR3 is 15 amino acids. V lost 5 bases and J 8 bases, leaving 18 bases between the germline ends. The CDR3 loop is CASSPTGGGNEKLFF. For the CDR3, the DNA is TGTGCCAGCAGCCCCACCGGGGGAGGGAACGAAAAACTGTTTTTT.

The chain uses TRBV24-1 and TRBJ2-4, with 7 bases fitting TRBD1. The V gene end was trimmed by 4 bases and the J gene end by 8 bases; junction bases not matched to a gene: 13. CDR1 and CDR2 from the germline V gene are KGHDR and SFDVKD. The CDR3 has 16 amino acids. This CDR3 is CATSDGSGQSWDIQYF. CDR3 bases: TGTGCCACCAGTGACGGATCGGGACAGTCGTGGGACATTCAGTACTTC.

CDR3 DNA: TGTGCCAGCAGCAAAGAAGGAACTGGACGGGGAAACTATGGCTACACCTTC. The encoded protein is CASSKEGTGRGNYGYTF. The V gene is TRBV21-1, the J gene TRBJ1-2. TRBV21-1 is tagged as a pseudogene. The CDR3 is made up of 17 amino acids.

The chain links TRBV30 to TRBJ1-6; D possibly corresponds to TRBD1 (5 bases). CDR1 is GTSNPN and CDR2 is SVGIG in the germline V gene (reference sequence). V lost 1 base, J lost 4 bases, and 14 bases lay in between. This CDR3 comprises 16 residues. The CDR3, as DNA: TGTGCCTGGAGTGCCCGCTGGGGCCGATATAATTCACCCCTCCACTTT. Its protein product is CAWSARWGRYNSPLHF. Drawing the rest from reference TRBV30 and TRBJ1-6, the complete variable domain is SQTIHQWPATLVQPVGSPLSLECTVEGTSNPNLYWYRQAAGRGLQLLFYSVGIGQISSEVPQNLSASRPQDRQFILSSKKLLLSDSGFYLCAWSARWGRYNSPLHFGNGTRLTVT.

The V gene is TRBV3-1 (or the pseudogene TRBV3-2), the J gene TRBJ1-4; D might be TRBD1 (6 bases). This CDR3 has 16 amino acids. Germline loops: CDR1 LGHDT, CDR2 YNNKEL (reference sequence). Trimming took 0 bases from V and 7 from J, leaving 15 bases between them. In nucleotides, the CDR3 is TGTGCCAGCAGCCAAGATCTCGGGCAAGGGGGTGAAAAACTGTTTTTT. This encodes CASSQDLGQGGEKLFF.

DNA of the CDR3: TGCGCCAGCAGCCAAGAGGCAATCCCCAACACCATATATTTT. Protein: CASSQEAIPNTIYF. The chain recombines TRBV4-1 with TRBJ1-3, with D uncertain. CDR3 size: 14 residues. Germline values: CDR1 MGHRA, CDR2 YSYEKL. V was clipped by 0 bases and J by 7 bases, with 10 bases between them.

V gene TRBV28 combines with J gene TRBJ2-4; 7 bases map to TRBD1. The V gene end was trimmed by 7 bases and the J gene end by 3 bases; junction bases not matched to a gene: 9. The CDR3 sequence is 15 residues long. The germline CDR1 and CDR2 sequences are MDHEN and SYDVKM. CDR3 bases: TGTGCCAGCATCGATTCGACAGGGAACAAAAACATTCAGTACTTC. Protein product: CASIDSTGNKNIQYF.

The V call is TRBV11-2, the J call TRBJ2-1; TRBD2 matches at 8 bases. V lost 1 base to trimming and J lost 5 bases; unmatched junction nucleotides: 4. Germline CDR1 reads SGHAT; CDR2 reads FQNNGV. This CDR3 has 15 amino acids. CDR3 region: CASSLVTSGHNEQFF. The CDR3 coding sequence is TGTGCCAGCAGCTTAGTTACTAGCGGACACAATGAGCAGTTCTTC.

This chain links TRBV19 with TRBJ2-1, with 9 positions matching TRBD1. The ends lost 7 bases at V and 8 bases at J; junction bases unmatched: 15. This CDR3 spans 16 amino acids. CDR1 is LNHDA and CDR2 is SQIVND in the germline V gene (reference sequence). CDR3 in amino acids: CASNPQAGTGLDEQFF. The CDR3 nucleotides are TGTGCCAGTAATCCACAAGCCGGGACAGGGTTGGATGAGCAGTTCTTC.

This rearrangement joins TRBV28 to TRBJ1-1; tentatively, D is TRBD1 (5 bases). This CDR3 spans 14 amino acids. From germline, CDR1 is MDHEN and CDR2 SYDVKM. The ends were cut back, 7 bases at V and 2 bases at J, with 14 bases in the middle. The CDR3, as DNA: TGTGCCAGCACCCGGCTTACAGGAAACACTGAAGCTTTCTTT. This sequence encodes CASTRLTGNTEAFF.

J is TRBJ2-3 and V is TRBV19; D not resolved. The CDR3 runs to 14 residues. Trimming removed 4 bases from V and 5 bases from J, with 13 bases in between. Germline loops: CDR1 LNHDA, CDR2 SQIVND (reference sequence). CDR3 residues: CASSKISAQDTQYF. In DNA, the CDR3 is TGTGCCAGTAGTAAAATAAGTGCACAAGATACGCAGTATTTT.

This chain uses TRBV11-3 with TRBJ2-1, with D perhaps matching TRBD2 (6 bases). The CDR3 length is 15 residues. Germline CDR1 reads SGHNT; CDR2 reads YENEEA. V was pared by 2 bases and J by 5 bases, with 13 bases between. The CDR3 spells CASSLTGVGNNEQFF. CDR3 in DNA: TGTGCCAGCAGCTTAACGGGAGTAGGAAACAATGAGCAGTTCTTC.

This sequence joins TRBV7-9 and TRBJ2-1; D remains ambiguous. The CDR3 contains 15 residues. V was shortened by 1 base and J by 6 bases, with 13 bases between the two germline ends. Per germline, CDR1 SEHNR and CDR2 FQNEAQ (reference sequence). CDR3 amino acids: CASSLVLTGTNEQFF. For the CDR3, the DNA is TGTGCCAGCAGCTTAGTCCTGACTGGTACCAATGAGCAGTTCTTC.

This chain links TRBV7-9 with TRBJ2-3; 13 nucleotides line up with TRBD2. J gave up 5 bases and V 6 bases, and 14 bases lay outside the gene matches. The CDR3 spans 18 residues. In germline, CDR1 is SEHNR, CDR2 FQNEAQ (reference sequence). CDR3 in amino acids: CASSHLLGLAGERDTQYF. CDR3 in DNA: TGTGCCAGCAGTCACTTACTCGGACTAGCGGGAGAGCGAGATACGCAGTATTTT.

The CDR3 DNA reads TGCGCCAGCAGCTTGCTCGGACAGGCCTACGAGCAGTACTTC. This translates into CASSLLGQAYEQYF. The gene calls are TRBV5-1 and TRBJ2-7; TRBD1 matches 7 bases. From germline, CDR1 is SGHRS and CDR2 YFSETQ. The V and J ends lost 1 base and 2 bases, in that order; junction bases with no gene match: 3. The length of the CDR3 is 14 residues. The full variable domain, completed using reference TRBV5-1 and TRBJ2-7, is KAGVTQTPRYLIKTRGQQVTLSCSPISGHRSVSWYQQTPGQGLQFLFEYFSETQRNKGNFPGRFSGRQFSNSRSEMNVSTLELGDSALYLCASSLLGQAYEQYFGPGTRLTVT.

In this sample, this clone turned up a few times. Written as DNA, the CDR3 is TGCGCCAGCAGTCAATCGGCGGCGGAGAGCAATCAGCCCCAGCATTTT. Translation: CASSQSAAESNQPQHF. V gene TRBV23-1 combines with J gene TRBJ1-5; no firm D call. TRBV23-1 qualifies as an ORF whose function is uncertain. This CDR3 comprises 16 residues. The V and J ends lost 0 bases and 1 base respectively, with 10 bases between them.

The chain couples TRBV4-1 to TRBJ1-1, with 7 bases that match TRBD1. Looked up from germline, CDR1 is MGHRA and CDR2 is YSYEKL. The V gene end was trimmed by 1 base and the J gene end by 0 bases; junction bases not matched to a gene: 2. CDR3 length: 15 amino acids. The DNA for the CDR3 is TGCGCCAGCAGCCAAGCGGACAGGATGAACACTGAAGCTTTCTTT. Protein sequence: CASSQADRMNTEAFF.

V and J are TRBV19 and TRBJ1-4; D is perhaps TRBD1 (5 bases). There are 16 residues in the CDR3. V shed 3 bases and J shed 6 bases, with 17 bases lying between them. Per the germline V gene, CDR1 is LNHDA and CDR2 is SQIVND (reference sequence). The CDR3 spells CASSMWKGREDEKLFF. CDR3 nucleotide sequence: TGTGCCAGTAGTATGTGGAAGGGCAGGGAAGATGAAAAACTGTTTTTT.

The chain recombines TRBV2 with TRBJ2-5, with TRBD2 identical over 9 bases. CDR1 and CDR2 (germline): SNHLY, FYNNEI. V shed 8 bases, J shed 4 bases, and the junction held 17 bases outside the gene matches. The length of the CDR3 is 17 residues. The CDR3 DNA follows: TGTGCCAGCTCAAATGGGGGCGGCGGGGGGGAGACAGAGACCCAGTACTTC. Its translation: CASSNGGGGGETETQYF.

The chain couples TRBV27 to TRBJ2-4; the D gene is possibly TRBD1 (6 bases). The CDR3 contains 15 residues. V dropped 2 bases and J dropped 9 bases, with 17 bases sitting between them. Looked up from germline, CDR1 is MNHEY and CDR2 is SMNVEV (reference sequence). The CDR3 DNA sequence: TGTGCCAGCAGTTTAAAGGGGGTCGGGGTGGCCATTCAGTACTTC. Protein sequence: CASSLKGVGVAIQYF.

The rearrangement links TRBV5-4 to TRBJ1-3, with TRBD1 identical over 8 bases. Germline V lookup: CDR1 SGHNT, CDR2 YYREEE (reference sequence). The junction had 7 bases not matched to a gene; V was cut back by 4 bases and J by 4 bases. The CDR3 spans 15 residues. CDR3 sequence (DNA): TGTGCCAGCAGCAGTCAGGGGGCGCAGGGAAACACCATATATTTT. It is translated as CASSSQGAQGNTIYF.

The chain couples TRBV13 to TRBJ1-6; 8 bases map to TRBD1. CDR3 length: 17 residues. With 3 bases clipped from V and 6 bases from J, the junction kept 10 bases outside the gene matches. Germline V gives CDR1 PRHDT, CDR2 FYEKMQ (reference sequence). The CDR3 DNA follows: TGTGCCAGCAGCTTGACCGGGACAGGAGAGAGTAATTCACCCCTCCACTTT. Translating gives CASSLTGTGESNSPLHF. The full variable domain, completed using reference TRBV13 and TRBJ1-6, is AAGVIQSPRHLIKEKRETATLKCYPIPRHDTVYWYQQGPGQDPQFLISFYEKMQSDKGSIPDRFSAQQFSDYHSELNMSSLELGDSALYFCASSLTGTGESNSPLHFGNGTRLTVT.